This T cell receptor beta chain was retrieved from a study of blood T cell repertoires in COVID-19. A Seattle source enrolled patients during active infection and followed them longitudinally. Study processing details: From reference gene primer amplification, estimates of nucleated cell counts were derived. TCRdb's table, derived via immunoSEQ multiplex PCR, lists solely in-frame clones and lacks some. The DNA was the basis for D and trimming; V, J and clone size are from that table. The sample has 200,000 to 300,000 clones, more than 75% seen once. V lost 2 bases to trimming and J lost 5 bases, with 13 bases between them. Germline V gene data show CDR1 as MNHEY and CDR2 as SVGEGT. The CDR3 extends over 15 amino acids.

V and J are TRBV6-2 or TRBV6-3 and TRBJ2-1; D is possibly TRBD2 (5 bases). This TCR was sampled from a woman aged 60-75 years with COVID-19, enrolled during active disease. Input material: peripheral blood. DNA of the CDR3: TGTGCCAGCAGTTACCCCCGGGGTCGAAACAATGAGCAGTTCTTC. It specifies CASSYPRGRNNEQFF.